This T cell receptor (beta chain) stems from a study of brain metastases from non-small cell lung cancer. There are 15 residues in the CDR3. The germline V and J ends were trimmed by 4 bases and 7 bases, with 17 bases remaining between them. Germline V lookup: CDR1 SGDLS, CDR2 YYNGEE. Findings and limits, study-wide: Metastases had sparse T cells but largely shared repertoires with primaries. Fewer infiltrating T cells were found in brain metastases than primaries. T-cell clones appeared expanded in about 60% of brain metastases relative to matched primary tumors.

Clones were sequenced by immunoSEQ multiplex PCR, and TCRdb holds only the in-frame ones, with some missing. In the table there are 2,500 or so clones, around 83% of which are singletons. Of note for this clone: The antigen is undetermined.

The chain recombines TRBV9 with TRBJ1-4; a weak D match, TRBD1 (5 bases). The sequence came from a donor aged 40 or older with non-small cell lung cancer. The sample taken for sequencing was primary lung tumor tissue. The chain's CDR3 is CASSPAGGYGEKLFF. The CDR3 nucleotides read TGTGCCAGCAGCCCCGCTGGGGGGTACGGTGAAAAACTGTTTTTT.